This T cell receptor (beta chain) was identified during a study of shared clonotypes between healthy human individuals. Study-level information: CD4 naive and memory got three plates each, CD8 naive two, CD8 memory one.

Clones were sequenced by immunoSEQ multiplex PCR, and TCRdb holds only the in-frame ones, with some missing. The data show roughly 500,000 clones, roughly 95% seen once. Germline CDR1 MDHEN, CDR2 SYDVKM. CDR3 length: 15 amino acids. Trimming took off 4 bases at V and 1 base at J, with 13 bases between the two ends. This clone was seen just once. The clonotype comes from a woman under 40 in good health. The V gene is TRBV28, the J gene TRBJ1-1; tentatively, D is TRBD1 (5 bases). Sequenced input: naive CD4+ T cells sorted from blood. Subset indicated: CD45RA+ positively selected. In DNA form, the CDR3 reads TGTGCCAGCAGTTCCATCGGGGGGACGAACACTGAAGCTTTCTTT. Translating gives CASSSIGGTNTEAFF.